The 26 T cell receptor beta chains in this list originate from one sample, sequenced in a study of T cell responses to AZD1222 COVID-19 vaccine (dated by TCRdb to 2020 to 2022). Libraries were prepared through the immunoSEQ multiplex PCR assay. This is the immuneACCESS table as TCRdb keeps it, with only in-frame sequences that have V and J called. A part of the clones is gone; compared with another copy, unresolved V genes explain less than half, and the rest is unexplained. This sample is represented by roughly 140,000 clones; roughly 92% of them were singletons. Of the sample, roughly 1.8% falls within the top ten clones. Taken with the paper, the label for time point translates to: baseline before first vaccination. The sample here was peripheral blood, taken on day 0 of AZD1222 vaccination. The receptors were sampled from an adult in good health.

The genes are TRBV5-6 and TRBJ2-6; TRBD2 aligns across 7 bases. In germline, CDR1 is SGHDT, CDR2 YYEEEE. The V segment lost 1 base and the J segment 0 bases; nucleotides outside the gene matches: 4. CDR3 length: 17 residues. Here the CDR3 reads CASSLPGRASGANVLTF. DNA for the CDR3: TGTGCCAGCAGCTTGCCAGGGAGGGCCTCTGGGGCCAACGTCCTGACTTTC.

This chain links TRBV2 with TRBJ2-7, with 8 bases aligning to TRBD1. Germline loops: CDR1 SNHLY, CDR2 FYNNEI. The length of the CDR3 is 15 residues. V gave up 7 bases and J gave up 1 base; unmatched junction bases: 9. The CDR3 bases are TGTGCCAGCATTTGGAGAAACAGGGGGTCCTACGAGCAGTACTTC. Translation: CASIWRNRGSYEQYF.

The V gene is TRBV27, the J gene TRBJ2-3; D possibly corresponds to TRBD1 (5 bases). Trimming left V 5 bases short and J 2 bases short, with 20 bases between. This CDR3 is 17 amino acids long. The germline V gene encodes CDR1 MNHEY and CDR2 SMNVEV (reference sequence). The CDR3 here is CASSPLGAKRHTDTQYF. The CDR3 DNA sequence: TGTGCCAGCAGTCCCCTAGGGGCGAAGAGGCACACAGATACGCAGTATTTT.

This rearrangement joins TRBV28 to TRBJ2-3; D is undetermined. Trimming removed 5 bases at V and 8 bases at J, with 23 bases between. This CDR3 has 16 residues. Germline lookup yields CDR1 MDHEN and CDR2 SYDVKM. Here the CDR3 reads CASSVAGPPGFVTQYF. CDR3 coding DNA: TGTGCCAGCAGTGTAGCCGGACCCCCCGGCTTTGTTACGCAGTATTTT.

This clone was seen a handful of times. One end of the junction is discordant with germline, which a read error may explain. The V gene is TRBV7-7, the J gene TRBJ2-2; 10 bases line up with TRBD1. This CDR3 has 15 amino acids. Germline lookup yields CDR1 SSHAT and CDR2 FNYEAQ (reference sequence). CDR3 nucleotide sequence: TGTGCTAGCAGTTCCGGGACAGGGGTGGCCGGGGAGCTGTTTTTT. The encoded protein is CASSSGTGVAGELFF.

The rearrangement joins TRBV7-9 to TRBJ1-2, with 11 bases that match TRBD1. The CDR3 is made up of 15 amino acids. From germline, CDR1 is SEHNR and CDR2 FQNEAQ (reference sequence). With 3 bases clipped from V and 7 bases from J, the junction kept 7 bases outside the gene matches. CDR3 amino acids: CASSLAGQGASGYTF. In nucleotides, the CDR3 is TGTGCCAGCAGCTTGGCCGGACAGGGGGCGTCTGGCTACACCTTC.

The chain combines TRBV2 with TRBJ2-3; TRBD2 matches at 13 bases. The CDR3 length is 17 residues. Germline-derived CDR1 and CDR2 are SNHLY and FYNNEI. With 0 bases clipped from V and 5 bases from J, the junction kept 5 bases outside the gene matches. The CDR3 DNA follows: TGTGCCAGCAGTGAAGCAGGACTAGCGGGAGTTGGAGATACGCAGTATTTT. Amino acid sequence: CASSEAGLAGVGDTQYF. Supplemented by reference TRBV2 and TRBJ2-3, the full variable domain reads EPEVTQTPSHQVTQMGQEVILRCVPISNHLYFYWYRQILGQKVEFLVSFYNNEISEKSEIFDDQFSVERPDGSNFTLKIRSTKLEDSAMYFCASSEAGLAGVGDTQYFGPGTRLTVL.

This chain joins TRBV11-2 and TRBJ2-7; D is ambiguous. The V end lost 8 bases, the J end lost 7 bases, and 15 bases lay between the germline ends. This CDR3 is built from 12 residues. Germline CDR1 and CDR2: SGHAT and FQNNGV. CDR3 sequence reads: CASAGEAREQYF. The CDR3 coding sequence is TGTGCCAGCGCCGGCGAGGCGCGGGAGCAGTACTTC. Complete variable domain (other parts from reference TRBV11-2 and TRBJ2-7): EAGVAQSPRYKIIEKRQSVAFWCNPISGHATLYWYQQILGQGPKLLIQFQNNGVVDDSQLPKDRFSAERLKGVDSTLKIQPAKLEDSAVYLCASAGEAREQYFGPGTRLTVT.

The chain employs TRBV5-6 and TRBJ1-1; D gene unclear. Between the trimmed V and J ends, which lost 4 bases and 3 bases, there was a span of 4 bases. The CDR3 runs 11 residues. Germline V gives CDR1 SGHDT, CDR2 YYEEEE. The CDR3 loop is CASSKDTEAFF. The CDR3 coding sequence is TGTGCCAGCAGCAAGGACACTGAAGCTTTCTTT. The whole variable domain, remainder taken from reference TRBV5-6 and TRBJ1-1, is DAGVTQSPTHLIKTRGQQVTLRCSPKSGHDTVSWYQQALGQGPQFIFQYYEEEERQRGNFPDRFSGHQFPNYSSELNVNALLLGDSALYLCASSKDTEAFFGQGTRLTVV.

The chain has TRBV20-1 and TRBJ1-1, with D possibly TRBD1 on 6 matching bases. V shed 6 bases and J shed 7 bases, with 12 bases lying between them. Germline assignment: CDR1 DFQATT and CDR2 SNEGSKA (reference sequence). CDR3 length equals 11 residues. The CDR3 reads CSARDRFEAFF. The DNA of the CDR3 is TGCAGTGCCCGCGACAGGTTTGAAGCTTTCTTT.

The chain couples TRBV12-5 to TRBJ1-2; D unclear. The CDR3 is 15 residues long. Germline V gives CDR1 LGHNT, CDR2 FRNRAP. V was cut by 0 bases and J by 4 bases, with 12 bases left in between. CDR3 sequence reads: CASGLVPGGTYGYTF. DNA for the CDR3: TGTGCTAGTGGTTTGGTACCCGGCGGTACCTATGGCTACACCTTC.

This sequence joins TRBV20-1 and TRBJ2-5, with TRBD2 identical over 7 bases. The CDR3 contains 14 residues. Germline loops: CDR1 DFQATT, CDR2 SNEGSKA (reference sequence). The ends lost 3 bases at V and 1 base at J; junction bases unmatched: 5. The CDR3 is CSASALAVQETQYF. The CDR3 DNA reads TGCAGTGCTAGTGCGCTAGCGGTCCAAGAGACCCAGTACTTC.

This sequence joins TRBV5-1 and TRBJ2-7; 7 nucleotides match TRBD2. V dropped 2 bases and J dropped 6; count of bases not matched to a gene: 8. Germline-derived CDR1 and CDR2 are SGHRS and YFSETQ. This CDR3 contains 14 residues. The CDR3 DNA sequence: TGCGCCAGCAGCTTTGGGACTAATGTTCGCGAGCAGTACTTC. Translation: CASSFGTNVREQYF.

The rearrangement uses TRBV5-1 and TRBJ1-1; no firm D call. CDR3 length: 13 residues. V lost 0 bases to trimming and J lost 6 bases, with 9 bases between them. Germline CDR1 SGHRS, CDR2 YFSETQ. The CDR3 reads CASSLDGVAEAFF. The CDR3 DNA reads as TGCGCCAGCAGCTTGGATGGGGTGGCTGAAGCTTTCTTT.

This chain's CDR3 is CASSLGQGEIRELFF. CDR3 sequence (DNA): TGTGCCAGCAGCTTGGGACAGGGGGAAATCCGGGAGCTGTTTTTT. The J gene is TRBJ2-2, the V gene TRBV5-5; TRBD1 matches 9 bases. Germline CDR1 SGHKS, CDR2 YYEKEE (reference sequence). V gave up 0 bases and J gave up 9 bases; unmatched junction bases: 6. The length of the CDR3 is 15 residues.

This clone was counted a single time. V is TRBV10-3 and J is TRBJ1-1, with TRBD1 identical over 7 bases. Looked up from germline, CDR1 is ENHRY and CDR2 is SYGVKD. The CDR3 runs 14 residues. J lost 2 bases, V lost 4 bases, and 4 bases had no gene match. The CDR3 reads CAISGGDRNTEAFF. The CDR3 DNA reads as TGTGCCATCAGTGGGGGGGACAGAAACACTGAAGCTTTCTTT.

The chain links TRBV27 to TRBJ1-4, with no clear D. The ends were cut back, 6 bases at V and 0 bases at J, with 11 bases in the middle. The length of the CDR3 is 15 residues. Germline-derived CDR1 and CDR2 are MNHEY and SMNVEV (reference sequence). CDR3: CASRDRVATNEKLFF. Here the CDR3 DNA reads TGTGCCAGCAGAGACCGGGTTGCAACTAATGAAAAACTGTTTTTT.

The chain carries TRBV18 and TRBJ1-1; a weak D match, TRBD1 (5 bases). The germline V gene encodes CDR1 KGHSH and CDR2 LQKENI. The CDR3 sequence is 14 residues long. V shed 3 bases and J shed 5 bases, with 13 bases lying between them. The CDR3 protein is CASSPLGGATEAFF. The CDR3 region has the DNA TGTGCCAGCTCACCTTTGGGAGGGGCAACTGAAGCTTTCTTT.

CDR3 sequence reads: CASSLEIASYNEQFF. The DNA of the CDR3 is TGCGCCAGCAGCTTGGAGATAGCAAGCTACAATGAGCAGTTCTTC. The chain links TRBV5-1 to TRBJ2-1, with D unresolved. The CDR3 has 15 amino acids. Per the germline V gene, CDR1 is SGHRS and CDR2 is YFSETQ. Trimming took 0 bases from V and 3 from J, leaving 10 bases between them.

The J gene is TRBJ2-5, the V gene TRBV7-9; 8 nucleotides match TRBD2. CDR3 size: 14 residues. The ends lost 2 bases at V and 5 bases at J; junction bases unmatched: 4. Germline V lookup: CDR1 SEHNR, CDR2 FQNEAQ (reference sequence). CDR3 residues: CASSLLSGGETQYF. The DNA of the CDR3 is TGTGCCAGCAGCTTACTTTCGGGGGGGGAGACCCAGTACTTC. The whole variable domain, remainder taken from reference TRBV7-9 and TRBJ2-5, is DTGVSQNPRHKITKRGQNVTFRCDPISEHNRLYWYRQTLGQGPEFLTYFQNEAQLEKSRLLSDRFSAERPKGSFSTLEIQRTEQGDSAMYLCASSLLSGGETQYFGPGTRLLVL.

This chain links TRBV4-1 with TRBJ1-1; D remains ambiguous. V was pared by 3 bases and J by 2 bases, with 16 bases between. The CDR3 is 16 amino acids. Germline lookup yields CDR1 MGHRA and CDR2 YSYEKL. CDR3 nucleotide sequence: TGCGCCAGCAGCCAGCGAATGGGGTGGAAAAACACTGAAGCTTTCTTT. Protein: CASSQRMGWKNTEAFF.

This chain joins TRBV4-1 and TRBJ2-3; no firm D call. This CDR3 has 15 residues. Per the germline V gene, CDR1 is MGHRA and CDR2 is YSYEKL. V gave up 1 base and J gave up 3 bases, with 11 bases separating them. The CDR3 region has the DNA TGCGCCAGCAGCCAAGCGGGCCTCGGTACAGATACGCAGTATTTT. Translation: CASSQAGLGTDTQYF.

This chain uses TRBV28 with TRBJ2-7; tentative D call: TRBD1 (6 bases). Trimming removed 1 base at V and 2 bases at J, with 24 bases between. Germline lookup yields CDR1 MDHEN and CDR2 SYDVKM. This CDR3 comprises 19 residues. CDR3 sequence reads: CASSLLGFGGQLRAYEQYF. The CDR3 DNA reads TGTGCCAGCAGTTTATTGGGTTTTGGGGGACAATTACGAGCCTACGAGCAGTACTTC.

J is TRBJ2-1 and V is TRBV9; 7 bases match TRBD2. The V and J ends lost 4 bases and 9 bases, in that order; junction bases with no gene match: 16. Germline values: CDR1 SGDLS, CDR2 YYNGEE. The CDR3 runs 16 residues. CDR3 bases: TGTGCCAGCAGCCCTCTTACCGGGAGGTTCGGGGGTGAGCAGTTCTTC. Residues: CASSPLTGRFGGEQFF.

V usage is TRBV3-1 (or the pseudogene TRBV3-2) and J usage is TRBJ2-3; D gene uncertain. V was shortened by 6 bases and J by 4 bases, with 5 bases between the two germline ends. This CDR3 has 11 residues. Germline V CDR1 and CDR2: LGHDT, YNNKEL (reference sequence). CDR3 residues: CASRGPDTQYF. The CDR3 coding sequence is TGTGCCAGCAGGGGCCCAGATACGCAGTATTTT.

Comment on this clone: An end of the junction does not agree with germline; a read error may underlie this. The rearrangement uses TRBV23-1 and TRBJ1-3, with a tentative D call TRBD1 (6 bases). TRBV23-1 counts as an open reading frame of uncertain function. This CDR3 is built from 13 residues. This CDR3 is CASSPPEAQGRSF. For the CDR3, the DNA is TGCGCCAGCAGTCCCCCTGAGGCACAGGGACGGTCTTTT.